A single sample is the source of the 11 T cell receptor beta chains below, sequenced in a study of blood T cell repertoires in COVID-19. Sequenced by immunoSEQ multiplex PCR; TCRdb stores in-frame clones only, minus some. The data hold under 200,000 clones, with about nine tenths observed a single time. Sequenced input: peripheral blood. The source of these receptors is a man between 45 and 60 years old with acute or convalescent COVID-19.

This clone was observed once. V usage is TRBV7-9 and J usage is TRBJ2-7, with TRBD2 matching over 11 bases. The ends lost 4 bases at V and 0 bases at J; junction bases unmatched: 11. Germline CDR1 and CDR2: SEHNR and FQNEAQ (reference sequence). The CDR3 loop spans 18 amino acids. CDR3 coding DNA: TGTGCCAGCAGCTCTCGACTAGCGGGGAGATTTAGCTCCTACGAGCAGTACGTC. It is translated as CASSSRLAGRFSSYEQYV.

V gene TRBV6-2 or TRBV6-3 combines with J gene TRBJ2-5, with D uncertain. Trimming took off 4 bases at V and 1 base at J, with 4 bases between the two ends. This CDR3 has 12 amino acids. CDR1 and CDR2 (germline): MNHEY, SVGEGT. The DNA of the CDR3 is TGTGCCAGCAGTTCTTCCCAAGAGACCCAGTACTTC. Protein sequence: CASSSSQETQYF.

The chain joins TRBV6-5 to TRBJ1-3, with TRBD1 matching 8 bases. The CDR3 has 13 amino acids. Germline V lookup: CDR1 MNHEY, CDR2 SVGAGI. V lost 11 bases, J lost 8 bases, and 11 bases stayed unmatched. DNA of the CDR3: TGTGCCGGAAGGGCAGGGGGCACTCACACCATATATTTT. Amino acid sequence: CAGRAGGTHTIYF.

The chain recombines TRBV27 with TRBJ2-7; tentatively, D is TRBD1 (7 bases). CDR1 and CDR2 from the germline V gene are MNHEY and SMNVEV (reference sequence). This CDR3 has 15 residues. V lost 3 bases and J 0 bases, leaving 12 bases between the germline ends. CDR3 in amino acids: CASSFGQGGSYEQYF. CDR3 bases: TGTGCCAGCAGTTTCGGGCAGGGGGGCTCCTACGAGCAGTACTTC.

V and J are TRBV29-1 and TRBJ2-7; 8 bases match TRBD1. CDR1 is SQVTM and CDR2 is ANQGSEA in the germline V gene. The CDR3 is 11 amino acids. After removal of 8 bases from V and 7 bases from J, the junction contained 7 bases not matched to a gene. The CDR3 nucleotides are TGCAGCTCTACAGGGGGAGGAGAGCAGTACTTC. This sequence encodes CSSTGGGEQYF.

This sequence joins TRBV4-1 and TRBJ2-1, with D tentatively TRBD2 (5 bases). Looked up from germline, CDR1 is MGHRA and CDR2 is YSYEKL. The CDR3 contains 18 residues. V was shortened by 1 base and J by 0 bases, with 16 bases between the two germline ends. This chain's CDR3 is CASSQGWRRAPSYNEQFF. CDR3 in DNA: TGCGCCAGCAGCCAAGGATGGAGGCGGGCCCCCTCCTACAATGAGCAGTTCTTC.

The rearrangement joins TRBV9 to TRBJ2-3; 7 positions agree with TRBD2. Losses at the gene ends were 4 bases for V and 1 base for J; bases not matched to a gene: 9. CDR3 length equals 16 residues. Germline V gives CDR1 SGDLS, CDR2 YYNGEE. The CDR3 is CASSSRSAGGTDTQYF. The CDR3 nucleotides read TGTGCCAGCAGCTCCCGCTCGGCGGGAGGCACAGATACGCAGTATTTT.

This chain links TRBV30 with TRBJ2-6, with a possible D match to TRBD1 (5 bases). The CDR3 contains 17 residues. V was trimmed by 0 bases and J by 0 bases, leaving 12 bases between them. Germline V gives CDR1 GTSNPN, CDR2 SVGIG (reference sequence). CDR3 coding DNA: TGTGCCTGGAGTGTACGAATCGACAGCTCTGGGGCCAACGTCCTGACTTTC. It yields the protein CAWSVRIDSSGANVLTF. Supplemented by reference TRBV30 and TRBJ2-6, the full variable domain reads SQTIHQWPATLVQPVGSPLSLECTVEGTSNPNLYWYRQAAGRGLQLLFYSVGIGQISSEVPQNLSASRPQDRQFILSSKKLLLSDSGFYLCAWSVRIDSSGANVLTFGAGSRLTVL.

This chain connects TRBV12-3 or TRBV12-4 to TRBJ1-2; D is uncertain. The CDR3 is 13 amino acids. Trimming stripped 7 bases from V and 10 bases from J, with 19 bases between. DNA of the CDR3: TGTGCCAGCACGCCAGGCCCACCCGCAACCTACACCTTC. Translated, it gives CASTPGPPATYTF.

The V gene is TRBV20-1, the J gene TRBJ2-7; 7 bases are a match to TRBD1. This CDR3 is built from 12 residues. Germline loops: CDR1 DFQATT, CDR2 SNEGSKA (reference sequence). Trimming cost V 3 bases and J 3 bases; bases outside gene matches: 2. The CDR3 DNA follows: TGCAGTGCTAGTAACAGGGGCTACGAGCAGTACGTC. Its protein is CSASNRGYEQYV.

The chain couples TRBV19 to TRBJ2-5, with TRBD1 matching 8 bases. Unmatched junction bases numbered 8, after V lost 5 bases and J lost 6 bases. The V gene's germline CDR1 is LNHDA and CDR2 SQIVND (reference sequence). There are 14 residues in the CDR3. CDR3: CASSFRGLGKTQYF. As DNA, the CDR3 is TGTGCCAGTAGTTTCAGGGGGCTGGGAAAGACCCAGTACTTC. Variable domain in full (rest from reference TRBV19 and TRBJ2-5): DGGITQSPKYLFRKEGQNVTLSCEQNLNHDAMYWYRQDPGQGLRLIYYSQIVNDFQKGDIAEGYSVSREKKESFPLTVTSAQKNPTAFYLCASSFRGLGKTQYFGPGTRLLVL.